These 14 T cell receptor beta chains share one sample of origin, sequenced in a study of blood T cells in healthy people across ages. A second PCR, run for roughly 6 to 11 cycles, used a sample-barcoded 5' primer plus a J-beta primer mix. TCRdb called the 5' RACE reads again in MiXCR, with one record for every CDR3 protein. The sample shows roughly 680,000 distinct CDR3 sequences, roughly half of them seen only once. Sequencing was carried out using blood. All receptors come from a woman aged 80 or over in good health.

About this clonotype: This may stem from a read error, because a much larger clone lies one nucleotide away. This chain uses TRBV20-1 with TRBJ2-1; 10 bases map to TRBD2. This CDR3 spans 15 amino acids. After removal of 3 bases from V and 6 bases from J, the junction contained 8 bases not matched to a gene. CDR1 and CDR2 (germline): DFQATT, SNEGSKA (reference sequence). The CDR3 is CSARMSSGRINEQFF. CDR3 nucleotide sequence: TGCAGTGCTAGGATGTCTAGCGGGAGAATCAATGAGCAGTTCTTC.

V and J are TRBV27 and TRBJ2-7; the D gene is possibly TRBD1 (6 bases). The J call is doubtful: the DNA matches TRBJ2-5 better. Germline loops: CDR1 MNHEY, CDR2 SMNVEV (reference sequence). The CDR3 spans 15 residues. The CDR3 here is CASSSPGHQQETQYF. Here the CDR3 DNA reads TGTGCCAGCAGTTCCCCGGGACACCAACAAGAGACCCAGTACTTC.

A few counts support this clonotype. The chain employs TRBV20-1 and TRBJ2-1; no firm D call. CDR3 length: 16 residues. V lost 0 bases and J lost 0, with 12 bases in between. Germline-derived CDR1 and CDR2 are DFQATT and SNEGSKA (reference sequence). The CDR3 DNA sequence: TGCAGTGCTAGAGATTCCCGGAAGAGCTCCTACAATGAGCAGTTCTTC. Its translation: CSARDSRKSSYNEQFF.

The rearrangement links TRBV5-1 to TRBJ2-1; the match to TRBD2 covers 11 bases. CDR3 length: 15 residues. V lost 2 bases, J lost 7 bases, and 5 bases stayed unmatched. CDR1 and CDR2 (germline): SGHRS, YFSETQ. The CDR3 here is CASSLLAGDGNEQFF. CDR3 bases: TGCGCCAGCAGCTTACTAGCGGGAGATGGTAATGAGCAGTTCTTC.

This clonotype was recorded at least ten times. CDR3 in DNA: TGCAGTGCTATGGGGCGGGGGGCAAGCTCCTACAATGAGCAGTTCTTC. Its translation: CSAMGRGASSYNEQFF. The V call is TRBV20-1, the J call TRBJ2-1; 8 bases fit TRBD2. Unmatched junction bases numbered 8, after V lost 4 bases and J lost 0 bases. The germline gives CDR1 DFQATT, CDR2 SNEGSKA (reference sequence). The CDR3 consists of 16 residues.

Regarding this clonotype: One end of the junction is discordant with germline, which a read error may explain. This chain uses TRBV27 with TRBJ2-3; D is possibly TRBD1 (5 bases). The CDR3 consists of 14 residues. Germline V gives CDR1 MNHEY, CDR2 SMNVEV (reference sequence). CDR3 protein: CASSVSRVPDTQYF. The DNA for the CDR3 is TGTGCCAGCAGTGTATCCAGGGTCCCAGATACGCAGTATTTT.

A remark on this clonotype: A read error may account for a junction end that differs from germline. The rearrangement links TRBV20-1 to TRBJ1-2, with TRBD1 as a possible D gene (6 bases). Germline CDR1 and CDR2: DFQATT and SNEGSKA (reference sequence). CDR3 size: 11 residues. The CDR3 here is CSARQGYGCTF. CDR3 sequence (DNA): TGCAGTGCTAGGCAGGGGTATGGCTGCACCTTC.

This clonotype was counted many times. The chain recombines TRBV5-1 with TRBJ2-1; 12 nucleotides match TRBD2. CDR1 and CDR2 (germline): SGHRS, YFSETQ. The CDR3 extends over 19 amino acids. Trimming removed 4 bases from V and 0 bases from J; junction bases left unmatched: 11. CDR3 DNA: TGCGCCAGCAGCCGACAAGGTCTGACTAGCGGGGGCTCCTACAATGAGCAGTTCTTC. Its protein is CASSRQGLTSGGSYNEQFF.

CDR3 nucleotide sequence: TGTGCCAGCAGCTCGGGCCCGATTATAACCGGGGAGCTGTTTTTT. It translates to CASSSGPIITGELFF. This chain joins TRBV5-8 and TRBJ2-2; D is undetermined. CDR1 and CDR2 (germline): SGHTS, YDEGEE. V was clipped by 3 bases and J by 5 bases, with 14 bases between them. The CDR3 contains 15 residues.

This clonotype has a handful of counts. This rearrangement joins TRBV4-1 to TRBJ2-5, with 9 bases fitting TRBD2. The CDR3 extends over 17 amino acids. The germline CDR1 and CDR2 sequences are MGHRA and YSYEKL. Germline trimming cut 1 base from V and 0 bases from J; bases unmatched to any gene: 6. CDR3 sequence reads: CASSQGLTSGYQETQYF. The CDR3 DNA is TGCGCCAGCAGCCAAGGCCTGACTAGCGGTTACCAAGAGACCCAGTACTTC.

The chain recombines TRBV25-1 with TRBJ2-5, with D unresolved. Trimming left V 4 bases short and J 11 bases short, with 26 bases between. From germline, CDR1 is MGHDK and CDR2 SYGVNS. CDR3 length: 16 residues. The CDR3 sequence is CASSGSGAVTYNEQYF. In DNA, the CDR3 is TGTGCCAGCAGTGGGTCCGGCGCAGTCACCTACAATGAGCAGTACTTC.

A note on this clonotype: One base away lies a much larger clone, so this may be a sequencing read error. This chain uses TRBV29-1 with TRBJ2-1; D gene uncertain. V shed 7 bases and J shed 4 bases, with 8 bases lying between them. The CDR3 covers 11 residues. CDR1 and CDR2 (germline): SQVTM, ANQGSEA. In DNA form, the CDR3 reads TGCAGCGGTGACAAGTACAATGAGCAGTTCTTC. This encodes CSGDKYNEQFF.

Comments on this clonotype: A read error may be the cause here, since a much bigger clone is one base away. CDR3 in DNA: TGCAGCGCCGGGACAGGACAGAATGAGCGGTTCTTC. Protein product: CSAGTGQNERFF. The V and J genes are TRBV29-1 and TRBJ2-1; TRBD1 matches 8 bases. This CDR3 contains 12 residues. Germline V gene lookup returns CDR1 SQVTM and CDR2 ANQGSEA.

To note about this clonotype: A much larger clone lies a single base off, so this may be a read error. This sequence joins TRBV5-1 and TRBJ2-1; D remains ambiguous. The tail of the sequence fits TRBJ2-7 better, so the J call may be wrong. The CDR3 has 15 residues. CDR1 and CDR2 from the germline V gene are SGHRS and YFSETQ. DNA for the CDR3: TGCGCCAGCAGCTTGGATGGTGACTCCTACAATGAGCAGTACTTC. Encoded protein: CASSLDGDSYNEQYF.